Each of the 18 T cell receptor beta chains below was sequenced from the same sample in a study of T-cell reconstitution after alpha-beta-depleted transplantation in children. A library of TCRbeta sequences, prepared with unique molecular identifiers, was generated. TCRdb re-called the PCR reads through MiXCR, storing one row per CDR3 protein. The sample carries around 580,000 distinct CDR3 sequences, over 25% recorded once. The sequences come from PBMCs, collected before TCRalphabeta/CD19-depleted stem cell transplant. The source of these receptors is a boy in the first two years of life with Wiskott-Aldrich syndrome, due to receive a stem cell transplant.

This chain uses TRBV6-5 with TRBJ2-5; no definite D call. The CDR3 loop spans 14 amino acids. V lost 2 bases to trimming and J lost 5 bases, with 12 bases between them. Looked up from germline, CDR1 is MNHEY and CDR2 is SVGAGI. The CDR3 sequence is CASSYNGNWETQYF. The CDR3 DNA is TGTGCCAGCAGTTACAACGGTAATTGGGAGACCCAGTACTTC.

This chain uses TRBV10-3 with TRBJ2-1, with D unclear. The germline V gene encodes CDR1 ENHRY and CDR2 SYGVKD. The length of the CDR3 is 13 residues. Trimming removed 3 bases from V and 8 bases from J, with 11 bases in between. CDR3 loop: CAISDPYDDEQFF. The CDR3 bases are TGTGCCATCAGTGACCCCTACGACGATGAGCAGTTCTTC.

V is TRBV20-1 and J is TRBJ2-5; TRBD2 matches at 8 bases. Germline values: CDR1 DFQATT, CDR2 SNEGSKA (reference sequence). The length of the CDR3 is 15 residues. V trimming: 5 bases; J trimming: 5 bases; junction bases outside the gene matches: 13. Here the CDR3 DNA reads TGCAGTGCTGTGGGTCTAGCGGGTATTCTGGAGACCCAGTACTTC. Protein product: CSAVGLAGILETQYF.

The chain carries TRBV5-1 and TRBJ2-7; TRBD1 or TRBD2 may be the D gene (5 bases each). The ends were cut back, 1 base at V and 4 bases at J, with 15 bases in the middle. This CDR3 spans 15 amino acids. CDR1 and CDR2 from the germline V gene are SGHRS and YFSETQ. The CDR3 nucleotides read TGCGCCAGCAGCTTGAGGCAGGGAGAAGGTTACGAGCAGTACTTC. It translates to CASSLRQGEGYEQYF. The full variable domain, completed using reference TRBV5-1 and TRBJ2-7, is KAGVTQTPRYLIKTRGQQVTLSCSPISGHRSVSWYQQTPGQGLQFLFEYFSETQRNKGNFPGRFSGRQFSNSRSEMNVSTLELGDSALYLCASSLRQGEGYEQYFGPGTRLTVT.

This clonotype was seen more than once but under ten times. This sequence joins TRBV7-2 and TRBJ2-7, with D hard to call. Germline CDR1 and CDR2: SGHTA and FQGNSA. Trimming left V 5 bases short and J 0 bases short, with 14 bases between. The CDR3 totals 15 residues. The CDR3 region is CASSPPQRSSYEQYF. The CDR3 DNA sequence: TGTGCCAGCAGCCCCCCACAGCGTAGCTCCTACGAGCAGTACTTC.

This clonotype showed up just a few times. This chain connects TRBV6-5 to TRBJ1-3; D is unresolved. The germline V and J ends were trimmed by 0 bases and 0 bases, with 15 bases remaining between them. The length of the CDR3 is 18 residues. CDR1 and CDR2 from the germline V gene are MNHEY and SVGAGI. CDR3 protein: CASSYSMWQAFSGNTIYF. As DNA, the CDR3 is TGTGCCAGCAGTTACTCGATGTGGCAGGCGTTCTCTGGAAACACCATATATTTT.

The V gene is TRBV7-3, the J gene TRBJ2-1; possibly TRBD2 for D (6 bases). Germline V lookup: CDR1 SGHTA, CDR2 FQGTGA. The CDR3 is made up of 15 amino acids. The V and J ends lost 5 bases and 7 bases respectively, with 18 bases between them. Here the CDR3 reads CASSLVGRTSNEQFF. As DNA, the CDR3 is TGTGCCAGCAGCCTCGTTGGGAGGACCTCGAATGAGCAGTTCTTC.

This clonotype was detected only a few times. J is TRBJ2-3 and V is TRBV20-1; TRBD2 matches 9 bases. V shed 4 bases, J shed 0 bases, and the junction held 8 bases outside the gene matches. Per the germline V gene, CDR1 is DFQATT and CDR2 is SNEGSKA (reference sequence). This CDR3 spans 16 amino acids. The CDR3 bases are TGCAGTGCTACGAATCGGCTAGCGGGAAGCACAGATACGCAGTATTTT. Protein sequence: CSATNRLAGSTDTQYF.

V usage is TRBV19 and J usage is TRBJ2-1; 8 bases are shared with TRBD2. Germline CDR1 reads LNHDA; CDR2 reads SQIVND (reference sequence). V was pared by 8 bases and J by 4 bases, with 7 bases of the junction left unmatched. This CDR3 spans 14 amino acids. The DNA for the CDR3 is TGTGCCAGTTCCAAACTAGCGGCTTACAATGAGCAGTTCTTC. This codes for CASSKLAAYNEQFF.

CDR3 amino acids: CSARERTGQETQYF. In DNA form, the CDR3 reads TGCAGTGCTAGGGAAAGGACAGGGCAAGAGACCCAGTACTTC. The V call is TRBV20-1, the J call TRBJ2-5, with 8 bases aligning to TRBD1. The length of the CDR3 is 14 residues. Germline lookup yields CDR1 DFQATT and CDR2 SNEGSKA (reference sequence). With V trimmed by 3 bases and J by 2 bases, 5 bases remained unmatched.

The CDR3 region is CASSPGLAISYEQYF. The CDR3 DNA reads as TGTGCCAGCAGCCCGGGACTAGCGATCTCCTACGAGCAGTACTTC. The J gene is TRBJ2-7, the V gene TRBV5-5, with 10 bases fitting TRBD2. The CDR3 sequence is 15 residues long. The J segment lost 0 bases and the V segment lost 4 bases, leaving 4 bases of the junction unmatched. The V gene's germline CDR1 is SGHKS and CDR2 YYEKEE (reference sequence). The complete variable domain, with remaining parts taken from reference TRBV5-5 and TRBJ2-7, reads DAGVTQSPTHLIKTRGQQVTLRCSPISGHKSVSWYQQVLGQGPQFIFQYYEKEERGRGNFPDRFSARQFPNYSSELNVNALLLGDSALYLCASSPGLAISYEQYFGPGTRLTVT.

The rearrangement joins TRBV6-1 to TRBJ2-3; TRBD2 agrees at 11 bases. Germline CDR1 and CDR2: MNHNS and SASEGT. J gave up 4 bases and V 8 bases, and 17 bases lay outside the gene matches. The CDR3 runs to 18 residues. CDR3 sequence (DNA): TGTGCCAGCTCCAAGCTTACCAAGACTAGCGGGGTACCAGATACGCAGTATTTT. This codes for CASSKLTKTSGVPDTQYF.

This clonotype was observed a few times. The chain employs TRBV6-1 and TRBJ2-7, with 10 bases lining up with TRBD1. Germline V gene lookup returns CDR1 MNHNS and CDR2 SASEGT. The V and J ends lost 6 bases and 9 bases, in that order; junction bases with no gene match: 8. The CDR3 is 13 amino acids. CDR3 in DNA: TGTGCCAGCAGGTTCCGGGACAGGGGATCGCAGTACTTC. This translates into CASRFRDRGSQYF.

The table lists this clonotype with a few counts. J is TRBJ2-7 and V is TRBV4-1; no firm D call. Germline V gene data show CDR1 as MGHRA and CDR2 as YSYEKL. The CDR3 is 12 amino acids. V was pared by 2 bases and J by 6 bases, with 8 bases between. The CDR3 DNA is TGCGCCAGCAGCCAATTGACGGGCGAGCAGTACTTC. Protein sequence: CASSQLTGEQYF.

This clonotype was detected a few times. This chain uses TRBV27 with TRBJ1-6; 8 bases match TRBD1. J lost 5 bases, V lost 5 bases, and 8 bases had no gene match. CDR3 length: 16 residues. CDR1 and CDR2 (germline): MNHEY, SMNVEV (reference sequence). CDR3 region: CASSNAMTGDNSPLHF. CDR3 bases: TGTGCCAGCAGTAACGCGATGACAGGGGATAATTCACCCCTCCACTTT.

The J gene is TRBJ2-1, the V gene TRBV29-1, with 8 bases identical to TRBD2. The CDR3 is 13 amino acids. Germline V CDR1 and CDR2: SQVTM, ANQGSEA. The V segment lost 2 bases and the J segment 11 bases; nucleotides outside the gene matches: 8. DNA of the CDR3: TGCAGCGTTGAACTTAGACTAGCGACGAAGCAGTTCTTC. The encoded protein is CSVELRLATKQFF.

The table lists this clonotype with a count of one. The CDR3 sequence is CAISDSGRPGEQFF. DNA for the CDR3: TGTGCCATCAGTGACAGCGGGAGGCCGGGTGAGCAGTTCTTC. The rearrangement uses TRBV10-3 and TRBJ2-1; 9 positions agree with TRBD2. The junction had 6 bases not matched to a gene; V was cut back by 3 bases and J by 9 bases. Per the germline V gene, CDR1 is ENHRY and CDR2 is SYGVKD. The CDR3 is 14 residues long.

This clonotype was detected a few times. V usage is TRBV4-2 and J usage is TRBJ2-3; 10 bases agree with TRBD2. With 7 bases clipped from V and 1 base from J, the junction kept 5 bases outside the gene matches. CDR1 and CDR2 from the germline V gene are LGHNA and YNFKEQ. This CDR3 has 15 residues. CDR3 sequence: CASNIGLAGTDTQYF. CDR3 nucleotide sequence: TGTGCCAGCAACATCGGACTAGCGGGCACAGATACGCAGTATTTT.